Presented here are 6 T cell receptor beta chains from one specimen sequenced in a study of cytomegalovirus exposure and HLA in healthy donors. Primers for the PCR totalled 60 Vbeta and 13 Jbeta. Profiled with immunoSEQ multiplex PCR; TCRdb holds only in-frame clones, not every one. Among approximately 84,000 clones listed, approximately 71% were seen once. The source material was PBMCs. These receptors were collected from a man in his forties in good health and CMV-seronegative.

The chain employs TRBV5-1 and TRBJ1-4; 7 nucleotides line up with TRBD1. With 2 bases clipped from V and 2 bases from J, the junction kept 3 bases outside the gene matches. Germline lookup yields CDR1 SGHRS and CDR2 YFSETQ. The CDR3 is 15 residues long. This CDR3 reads CASSLTGDTNEKLFF. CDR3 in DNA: TGCGCCAGCAGCTTAACAGGGGATACTAATGAAAAACTGTTTTTT.

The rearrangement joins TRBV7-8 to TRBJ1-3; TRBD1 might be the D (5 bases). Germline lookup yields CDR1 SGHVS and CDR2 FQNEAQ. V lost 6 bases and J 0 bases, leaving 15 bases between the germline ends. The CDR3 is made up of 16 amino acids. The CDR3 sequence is CASRSTGGVSGNTIYF. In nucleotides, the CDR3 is TGTGCCAGCAGATCTACGGGGGGGGTCTCTGGAAACACCATATATTTT.

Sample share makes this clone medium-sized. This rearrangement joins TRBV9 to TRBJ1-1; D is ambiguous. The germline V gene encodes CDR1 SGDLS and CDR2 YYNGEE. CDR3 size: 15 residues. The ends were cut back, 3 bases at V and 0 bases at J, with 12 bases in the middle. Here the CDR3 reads CASSAKVKMNTEAFF. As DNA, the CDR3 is TGTGCCAGCAGCGCTAAAGTTAAGATGAACACTGAAGCTTTCTTT.

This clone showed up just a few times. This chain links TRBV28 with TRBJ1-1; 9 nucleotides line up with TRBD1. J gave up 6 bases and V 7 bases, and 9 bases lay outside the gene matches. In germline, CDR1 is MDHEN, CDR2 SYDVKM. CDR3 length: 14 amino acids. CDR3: CASTRWTGASEAFF. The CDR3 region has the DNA TGTGCCAGCACCCGTTGGACAGGGGCGTCTGAAGCTTTCTTT.

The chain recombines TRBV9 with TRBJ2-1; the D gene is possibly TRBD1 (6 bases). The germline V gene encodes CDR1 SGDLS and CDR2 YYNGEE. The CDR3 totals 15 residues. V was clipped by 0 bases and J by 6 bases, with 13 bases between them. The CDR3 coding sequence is TGTGCCAGCAGCGTAGGGACCAGAGGGGGCAATGAGCAGTTCTTC. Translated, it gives CASSVGTRGGNEQFF.

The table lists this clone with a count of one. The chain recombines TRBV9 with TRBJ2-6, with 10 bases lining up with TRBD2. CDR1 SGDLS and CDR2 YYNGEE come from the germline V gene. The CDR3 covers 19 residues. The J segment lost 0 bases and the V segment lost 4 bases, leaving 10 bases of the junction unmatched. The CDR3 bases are TGTGCCAGCAGCTCATTAGGACTAGCGGATATCTCTGGGGCCAACGTCCTGACTTTC. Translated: CASSSLGLADISGANVLTF.